The 18 T cell receptor beta chains given below trace back to one sample, sequenced in a study of T-cell reconstitution after alpha-beta-depleted transplantation in children. The TCRbeta library incorporated unique molecular identifiers. TCRdb re-called the PCR reads through MiXCR, storing one row per CDR3 protein. The table shows 100,000 to 120,000 distinct CDR3 sequences, with 10% occurring only once. The source material was PBMCs from the stem cell graft donor, sampled from the stem cell graft. The receptors were gathered from a human donor who donated a stem cell graft to a child with acute lymphoblastic leukemia.

This clonotype has a count of ten or more. The J gene is TRBJ2-7, the V gene TRBV25-1; weak D call: TRBD2 (5 bases). The CDR3 has 11 residues. Between the trimmed V and J ends, which lost 7 bases and 5 bases, there was a span of 9 bases. Per germline, CDR1 MGHDK and CDR2 SYGVNS. The CDR3, as DNA: TGTGCCAGCACCATCGGGGACGAGCAGTACTTC. As protein: CASTIGDEQYF.

Worth noting for this clonotype: It may be a read error: a sequence one base away is much more abundant. V and J are TRBV29-1 and TRBJ2-1, with 11 bases fitting TRBD2. This CDR3 has 14 amino acids. CDR1 is SQVTM, CDR2 ANQGSEA, per germline. The CDR3 bases are TGCAGCATTGACCGACTAGCGGGATACAATGAGCAGTTCTTC. It specifies CSIDRLAGYNEQFF.

With respect to this clonotype: This could be a read error, since a much larger clone is one nucleotide away. The genes are TRBV6-1 and TRBJ2-6, with no clear D. The germline V gene encodes CDR1 MNHNS and CDR2 SASEGT. This CDR3 has 17 residues. The CDR3 bases are TGTGCCGGCAGTGAAGAAGGGTTGAGCTCTGGGGCCAACGTCCTGACTTTC. Translated: CAGSEEGLSSGANVLTF.

This clonotype was recorded at least ten times. V and J are TRBV7-8 and TRBJ1-3, with 8 positions matching TRBD1. The CDR3 spans 12 residues. Trimming took 6 bases from V and 8 from J; bases not matched to a gene: 3. The germline CDR1 and CDR2 sequences are SGHVS and FQNEAQ. The CDR3 DNA reads as TGTGCCAGCAGACAGGGGGGCGACACCATATATTTT. It codes for CASRQGGDTIYF.

This clonotype was seen at least ten times. The J gene is TRBJ2-1, the V gene TRBV27; possibly TRBD1 for D (5 bases). V lost 3 bases to trimming and J lost 1 base, with 10 bases between them. The CDR3 length is 15 residues. The germline gives CDR1 MNHEY, CDR2 SMNVEV (reference sequence). Here the CDR3 reads CASSFGAGSYNEQFF. The DNA for the CDR3 is TGTGCCAGCAGTTTTGGGGCTGGTTCCTACAATGAGCAGTTCTTC.

This clonotype appeared many times. V is TRBV7-2 and J is TRBJ2-1; 7 bases agree with TRBD1. The CDR3 is 15 amino acids. V trimming: 1 base; J trimming: 4 bases; junction bases outside the gene matches: 4. The germline V gene encodes CDR1 SGHTA and CDR2 FQGNSA. The CDR3 DNA reads TGTGCCAGCAGCTTAGACAGGGGCCAGTACAATGAGCAGTTCTTC. Translation gives CASSLDRGQYNEQFF.

This clonotype was counted at least ten times. This chain links TRBV25-1 with TRBJ2-3; the D gene is possibly TRBD1 (6 bases). Trimming shortened V by 1 base and J by 6 bases, and 14 bases separated the two germline ends. CDR1 and CDR2 (germline): MGHDK, SYGVNS. The CDR3 length is 15 residues. The CDR3 sequence: CASSESNRVGDTQYF. The CDR3 DNA sequence: TGTGCCAGCAGTGAATCGAACAGGGTGGGCGATACGCAGTATTTT.

The table lists this clonotype with many counts. The chain recombines TRBV5-1 with TRBJ1-2; 7 nucleotides agree with TRBD1. This CDR3 contains 16 residues. Germline V lookup: CDR1 SGHRS, CDR2 YFSETQ. Trimming took 4 bases from V and 3 from J; bases not matched to a gene: 12. The CDR3 spells CASSTAGTAVDYGYTF. CDR3 DNA: TGCGCCAGCAGCACCGCCGGGACAGCCGTTGACTATGGCTACACCTTC. Filled out from reference TRBV5-1 and TRBJ1-2, the complete variable domain reads KAGVTQTPRYLIKTRGQQVTLSCSPISGHRSVSWYQQTPGQGLQFLFEYFSETQRNKGNFPGRFSGRQFSNSRSEMNVSTLELGDSALYLCASSTAGTAVDYGYTFGSGTRLTVV.

In its sample, this clonotype was seen many times. The chain employs TRBV29-1 and TRBJ2-1; D is perhaps TRBD2 (5 bases). Germline V lookup: CDR1 SQVTM, CDR2 ANQGSEA. This CDR3 region has 13 residues. With 4 bases removed from V and 5 bases from J, the gap between germline ends came to 12 bases. CDR3 amino acids: CSVGGRGDNEQFF. The CDR3 nucleotides read TGCAGCGTTGGAGGGCGTGGGGACAATGAGCAGTTCTTC.

Ten or more counts support this clonotype. The CDR3 loop reads CASSPDRVFTEAFF. CDR3 bases: TGTGCCAGCAGTCCGGACAGGGTATTCACTGAAGCTTTCTTT. The chain couples TRBV12-3 or TRBV12-4 to TRBJ1-1, with 8 nucleotides matching TRBD1. This CDR3 comprises 14 residues. With V trimmed by 5 bases and J by 4 bases, 6 bases remained unmatched.

This clonotype was observed at least ten times. The V call is TRBV3-1, the J call TRBJ1-4; 8 bases line up with TRBD1. Germline CDR1 is LGHDT and CDR2 is YNNKEL (reference sequence). Trimming cost V 4 bases and J 7 bases; bases outside gene matches: 11. The CDR3 has 16 residues. The CDR3 sequence: CASSPTRGTGGEKLFF. The CDR3 bases are TGTGCCAGCAGCCCCACCCGTGGGACAGGAGGTGAAAAACTGTTTTTT.

This clonotype has ten or more counts. V gene TRBV12-3 or TRBV12-4 combines with J gene TRBJ2-1; TRBD2 might be the D (6 bases). The CDR3 consists of 16 residues. V gave up 6 bases and J gave up 0 bases, with 15 bases separating them. For the CDR3, the DNA is TGTGCCAGCAGAACCGGGACTGGCGGCTCCTACAATGAGCAGTTCTTC. Its protein is CASRTGTGGSYNEQFF.

This clonotype was seen ten or more times. An end of the junction does not agree with germline; a read error may underlie this. This chain connects TRBV12-3 or TRBV12-4 to TRBJ2-7, with 9 positions matching TRBD1. CDR3 size: 16 residues. DNA of the CDR3: TGTGCCAGCAGCTTAGGGGGACAGGGCGCAAGGTACGAGCAGTACTTC. Protein: CASSLGGQGARYEQYF.

This clonotype was seen ten or more times. V and J are TRBV7-3 and TRBJ2-2, with 10 bases matching TRBD1. The CDR3 totals 15 residues. Trimming removed 5 bases from V and 5 bases from J; junction bases left unmatched: 5. CDR1 is SGHTA and CDR2 is FQGTGA in the germline V gene. The CDR3 bases are TGTGCCAGCAGCCGGGACAGGGGTGGGACCGGGGAGCTGTTTTTT. It yields the protein CASSRDRGGTGELFF.

This clonotype was recorded at least ten times. This sequence joins TRBV12-3 or TRBV12-4 and TRBJ2-4; D gene uncertain. The CDR3 has 12 amino acids. Trimming pared 2 bases from V and 5 bases from J, leaving 4 bases between. The CDR3 is CASSLSQNIQYF. CDR3 in DNA: TGTGCCAGCAGTTTAAGTCAAAACATTCAGTACTTC.

This clonotype has ten or more counts. The V and J genes are TRBV9 and TRBJ1-2; D call uncertain. V was clipped by 4 bases and J by 4 bases, with 11 bases between them. From germline, CDR1 is SGDLS and CDR2 YYNGEE. The CDR3 runs 13 residues. CDR3 amino acids: CASSPRTFYGYTF. DNA for the CDR3: TGTGCCAGCAGCCCTCGGACCTTCTATGGCTACACCTTC.

This clonotype was observed at least ten times. The chain joins TRBV20-1 to TRBJ2-2, with a weak D call TRBD2 (6 bases). V was cut by 7 bases and J by 7 bases, with 13 bases left in between. Germline-derived CDR1 and CDR2 are DFQATT and SNEGSKA (reference sequence). The CDR3 extends over 12 amino acids. CDR3 amino acids: CSVVGRDGELFF. The CDR3 DNA is TGCAGTGTTGTCGGGCGGGACGGGGAGCTGTTTTTT.

This clonotype was observed many times. The CDR3, as DNA: TGTGCCAGCAGCCGGGGACAGGGAACCTACAATGAGCAGTTCTTC. It is translated as CASSRGQGTYNEQFF. J is TRBJ2-1 and V is TRBV7-2; 9 nucleotides match TRBD1. J gave up 2 bases and V 5 bases, and 4 bases lay outside the gene matches. From germline, CDR1 is SGHTA and CDR2 FQGNSA. The CDR3 length is 15 residues.